A single sample is the source of the 18 T cell receptor beta chains below, sequenced in a study of blood T cell repertoires in COVID-19. Produced via immunoSEQ multiplex PCR; TCRdb's table is partial and in-frame only. This table holds 68,000 or so clones, around 89% found once. The material sequenced was peripheral blood. These receptors were taken from a woman in her seventies with acute or convalescent COVID-19.

V usage is TRBV29-1 and J usage is TRBJ1-2, with D possibly matching TRBD1 (5 bases). Germline loops: CDR1 SQVTM, CDR2 ANQGSEA. The CDR3 covers 11 residues. V was pared by 4 bases and J by 8 bases, with 11 bases between. CDR3 bases: TGCAGCGTTGCCAGGGTGACCGGCTACACCTTC. It translates to CSVARVTGYTF.

The chain is built from TRBV12-3 or TRBV12-4 and TRBJ1-2, with TRBD1 matching 9 bases. CDR3 length equals 12 residues. Losses at the gene ends were 6 bases for V and 5 bases for J; bases not matched to a gene: 1. DNA of the CDR3: TGTGCCAGCAGCGGACAGGGGTATGGCTACACCTTC. It specifies CASSGQGYGYTF.

The CDR3 reads CASSLLKRANVLTF. In DNA form, the CDR3 reads TGTGCCAGCAGTTTATTGAAGCGGGCCAACGTCCTGACTTTC. The chain joins TRBV28 to TRBJ2-6; D is uncertain. Germline V gene data show CDR1 as MDHEN and CDR2 as SYDVKM. The V and J ends lost 1 base and 5 bases respectively, with 6 bases between them. The CDR3 spans 14 residues.

The J gene is TRBJ1-2, the V gene TRBV6-5; 11 bases agree with TRBD1. Germline CDR1 is MNHEY and CDR2 is SVGAGI. The CDR3 is 14 amino acids. Unmatched junction bases numbered 4, after V lost 2 bases and J lost 8 bases. The CDR3 here is CASSYGDRGSGYTF. In DNA form, the CDR3 reads TGTGCCAGCAGTTACGGGGACAGGGGGAGCGGCTACACCTTC.

This chain uses TRBV2 with TRBJ2-5, with a possible D match to TRBD2 (6 bases). Trimming shortened V by 1 base and J by 8 bases, and 11 bases separated the two germline ends. Germline assignment: CDR1 SNHLY and CDR2 FYNNEI. The CDR3 runs to 13 residues. CDR3 amino acids: CASSEGLERTQYF. For the CDR3, the DNA is TGTGCCAGCAGTGAAGGACTAGAGCGAACCCAGTACTTC.

This clone was observed once. The V gene is TRBV30, the J gene TRBJ1-2, with D uncertain. CDR1 is GTSNPN, CDR2 SVGIG, per germline (reference sequence). The CDR3 runs to 13 residues. Trimming removed 0 bases at V and 8 bases at J, with 13 bases between. The CDR3 reads CAWSVGSLYGYTF. The CDR3 DNA follows: TGTGCCTGGAGTGTAGGGAGTCTTTACGGCTACACCTTC.

The V and J genes are TRBV9 and TRBJ1-2; 7 nucleotides line up with TRBD1. V lost 2 bases to trimming and J lost 5 bases; unmatched junction nucleotides: 6. The CDR3 extends over 14 amino acids. The germline CDR1 and CDR2 sequences are SGDLS and YYNGEE. CDR3 loop: CASSVEQGKYGYTF. As DNA, the CDR3 is TGTGCCAGCAGCGTGGAACAGGGGAAATATGGCTACACCTTC.

The chain has TRBV24-1 and TRBJ2-3, with D uncertain. This CDR3 spans 16 amino acids. Trimming shortened V by 12 bases and J by 6 bases, and 27 bases separated the two germline ends. Germline V gives CDR1 KGHDR, CDR2 SFDVKD. The CDR3 DNA sequence: TGTGCCTCTTCGCAACGACACTCCTCCTTGACCGATACGCAGTATTTT. Its translation: CASSQRHSSLTDTQYF.

The rearrangement joins TRBV7-6 to TRBJ1-2; the D gene is possibly TRBD1 (6 bases). The CDR3 consists of 15 residues. V gave up 2 bases and J gave up 2 bases, with 12 bases separating them. From germline, CDR1 is SGHVS and CDR2 FNYEAQ. This chain's CDR3 is CASSLNRGGNYGYTF. CDR3 DNA: TGTGCCAGCAGCTTAAATAGGGGGGGAAACTATGGCTACACCTTC.

The rearrangement uses TRBV4-3 and TRBJ1-6, with TRBD1 identical over 8 bases. CDR1 LGHNA and CDR2 YSLEER come from the germline V gene. J gave up 5 bases and V 4 bases, and 13 bases lay outside the gene matches. The CDR3 contains 18 residues. The CDR3 coding sequence is TGCGCCAGCAGCCTCGAGCCCCTTTGGACAGGGAATAATTCACCCCTCCACTTT. Translating gives CASSLEPLWTGNNSPLHF.

The gene calls are TRBV30 and TRBJ1-6; 9 positions agree with TRBD1. The CDR3 is 17 amino acids. Germline V gene sequence: CDR1 GTSNPN, CDR2 SVGIG (reference sequence). The J segment lost 2 bases and the V segment lost 3 bases, leaving 8 bases of the junction unmatched. In nucleotides, the CDR3 is TGTGCCTGGAGAGGGACAGGGCGTGGGGCCTATAATTCACCCCTCCACTTT. It yields the protein CAWRGTGRGAYNSPLHF. Using reference TRBV30 and TRBJ1-6 for the parts outside the CDR3, the full variable domain is SQTIHQWPATLVQPVGSPLSLECTVEGTSNPNLYWYRQAAGRGLQLLFYSVGIGQISSEVPQNLSASRPQDRQFILSSKKLLLSDSGFYLCAWRGTGRGAYNSPLHFGNGTRLTVT.

The chain has TRBV9 and TRBJ1-1; D possibly corresponds to TRBD1 (5 bases). V was trimmed by 4 bases and J by 0 bases, leaving 13 bases between them. Germline V lookup: CDR1 SGDLS, CDR2 YYNGEE. This CDR3 is 15 amino acids long. The CDR3 sequence is CASSFLDSMNTEAFF. CDR3 bases: TGTGCCAGCAGCTTCCTAGACAGCATGAACACTGAAGCTTTCTTT.

The chain recombines TRBV3-1 (or the pseudogene TRBV3-2) with TRBJ1-1; possible D gene TRBD1, 6 bases. The CDR3 covers 16 residues. Deletions cut 2 bases from V and 5 bases from J, with 18 bases between. Germline assignment: CDR1 LGHDT and CDR2 YNNKEL (reference sequence). Here the CDR3 DNA reads TGTGCCAGCAGCCAAAACCGTCCCCGCAGGGGAACTGAAGCTTTCTTT. This translates into CASSQNRPRRGTEAFF.

The chain links TRBV18 to TRBJ1-1; D is perhaps TRBD1 (6 bases). The CDR3 length is 13 residues. The germline V and J ends were trimmed by 10 bases and 0 bases, with 12 bases remaining between them. CDR1 is KGHSH, CDR2 LQKENI, per germline. The CDR3 spells CATSGDMNTEAFF. CDR3 in DNA: TGTGCCACCTCGGGGGACATGAACACTGAAGCTTTCTTT. Full variable domain (rest looked up from reference TRBV18 and TRBJ1-1): NAGVMQNPRHLVRRRGQEARLRCSPMKGHSHVYWYRQLPEEGLKFMVYLQKENIIDESGMPKERFSAEFPKEGPSILRIQQVVRGDSAAYFCATSGDMNTEAFFGQGTRLTVV.

V and J are TRBV28 and TRBJ2-1; a weak D match, TRBD2 (5 bases). V was cut by 2 bases and J by 8 bases, with 7 bases left in between. CDR1 is MDHEN, CDR2 SYDVKM, per germline. CDR3 size: 12 residues. As DNA, the CDR3 is TGTGCCAGCAGTTTAACGAGGGATGAGCAGTTCTTC. The encoded protein is CASSLTRDEQFF.

The chain couples TRBV5-6 to TRBJ1-2; D gene uncertain. This CDR3 spans 12 amino acids. CDR1 and CDR2 (germline): SGHDT, YYEEEE. The ends were cut back, 7 bases at V and 4 bases at J, with 11 bases in the middle. The CDR3 is CASLRFGYGYTF. CDR3 DNA: TGTGCCAGCCTCAGGTTCGGCTATGGCTACACCTTC.

The V gene is TRBV27, the J gene TRBJ1-1, with 10 bases fitting TRBD1. V lost 6 bases and J lost 7; bases outside the gene matches: 2. This CDR3 has 12 amino acids. Looked up from germline, CDR1 is MNHEY and CDR2 is SMNVEV (reference sequence). CDR3 bases: TGTGCCAGCAGGGGACAGGGGATTGAAGCTTTCTTT. Its protein is CASRGQGIEAFF.

The gene calls are TRBV2 and TRBJ1-5; D not certain. The CDR3 sequence is 12 residues long. In germline, CDR1 is SNHLY, CDR2 FYNNEI. Trimming left V 8 bases short and J 4 bases short, with 9 bases between. CDR3 coding DNA: TGTGCCAGCGGTAGTGAGAATCAGCCCCAGCATTTT. This encodes CASGSENQPQHF.